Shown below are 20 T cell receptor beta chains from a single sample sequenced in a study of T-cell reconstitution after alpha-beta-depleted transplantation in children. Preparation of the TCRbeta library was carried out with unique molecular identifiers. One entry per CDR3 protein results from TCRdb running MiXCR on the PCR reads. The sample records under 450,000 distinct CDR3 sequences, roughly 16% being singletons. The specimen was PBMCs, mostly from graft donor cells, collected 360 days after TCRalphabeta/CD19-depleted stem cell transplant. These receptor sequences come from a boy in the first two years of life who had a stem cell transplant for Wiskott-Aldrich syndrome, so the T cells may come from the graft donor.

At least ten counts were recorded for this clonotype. DNA of the CDR3: TGTGCCACCAGTGATTCCCTCGGGACAGGGGGCCAAGAGACCCAGTACTTC. It is translated as CATSDSLGTGGQETQYF. The V call is TRBV24-1, the J call TRBJ2-5, with TRBD1 identical over 11 bases. The CDR3 totals 17 residues. Germline trimming cut 2 bases from V and 1 base from J; bases unmatched to any gene: 5. The germline gives CDR1 KGHDR, CDR2 SFDVKD.

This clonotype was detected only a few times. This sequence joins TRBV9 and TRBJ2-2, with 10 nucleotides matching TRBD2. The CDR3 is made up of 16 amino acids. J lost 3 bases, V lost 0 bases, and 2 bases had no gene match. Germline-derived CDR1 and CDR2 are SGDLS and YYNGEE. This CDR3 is CASSVVAGGDTGELFF. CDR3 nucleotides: TGTGCCAGCAGCGTAGTAGCGGGAGGTGACACCGGGGAGCTGTTTTTT.

CDR3 in DNA: TGTGCCAGCAGCCAAGATTCCCAGGCCTACAATGAGCAGTTCTTC. The encoded protein is CASSQDSQAYNEQFF. J is TRBJ2-1 and V is TRBV14; D gene unclear. The CDR3 has 15 residues. Germline V CDR1 and CDR2: SGHDN, FVKESK. Trimming left V 0 bases short and J 2 bases short, with 8 bases between. The full variable domain, in which reference TRBV14 and TRBJ2-1 provide the parts outside the CDR3, is EAGVTQFPSHSVIEKGQTVTLRCDPISGHDNLYWYRRVMGKEIKFLLHFVKESKQDESGMPNNRFLAERTGGTYSTLKVQPAELEDSGVYFCASSQDSQAYNEQFFGPGTRLTVL.

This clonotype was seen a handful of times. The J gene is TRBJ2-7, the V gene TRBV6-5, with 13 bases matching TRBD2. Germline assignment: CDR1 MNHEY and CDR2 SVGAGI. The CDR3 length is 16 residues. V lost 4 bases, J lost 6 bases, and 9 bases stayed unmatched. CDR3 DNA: TGTGCCAGCAGTTTCCTCCCCGGACTAGCGGGAGTCGAGCAGTACTTC. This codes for CASSFLPGLAGVEQYF.

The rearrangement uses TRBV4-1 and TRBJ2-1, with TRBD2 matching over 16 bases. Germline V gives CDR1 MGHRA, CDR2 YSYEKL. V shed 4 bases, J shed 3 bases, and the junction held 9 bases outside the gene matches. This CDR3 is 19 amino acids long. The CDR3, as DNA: TGCGCCAGCAGCCCCCCGGGACTAGCGGGAGGGGGGGGCTACAATGAGCAGTTCTTC. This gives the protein CASSPPGLAGGGGYNEQFF.

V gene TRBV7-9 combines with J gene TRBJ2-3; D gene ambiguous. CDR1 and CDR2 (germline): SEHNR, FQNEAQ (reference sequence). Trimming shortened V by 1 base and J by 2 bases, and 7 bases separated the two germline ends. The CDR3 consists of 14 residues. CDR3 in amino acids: CASSLDSDTDTQYF. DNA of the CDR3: TGTGCCAGCAGCTTAGACTCCGACACAGATACGCAGTATTTT.

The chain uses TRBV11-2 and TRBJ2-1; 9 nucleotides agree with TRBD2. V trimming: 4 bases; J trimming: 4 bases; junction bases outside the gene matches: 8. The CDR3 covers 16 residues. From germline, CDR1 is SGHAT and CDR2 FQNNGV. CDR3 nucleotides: TGTGCCAGCAGCTCCCTTAGCGGGAGCCTTTACAATGAGCAGTTCTTC. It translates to CASSSLSGSLYNEQFF. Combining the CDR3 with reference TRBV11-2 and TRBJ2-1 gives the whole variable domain EAGVAQSPRYKIIEKRQSVAFWCNPISGHATLYWYQQILGQGPKLLIQFQNNGVVDDSQLPKDRFSAERLKGVDSTLKIQPAKLEDSAVYLCASSSLSGSLYNEQFFGPGTRLTVL.

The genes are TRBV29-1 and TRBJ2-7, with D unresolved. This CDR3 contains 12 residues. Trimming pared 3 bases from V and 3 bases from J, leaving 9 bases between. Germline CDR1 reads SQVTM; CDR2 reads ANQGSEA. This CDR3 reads CSVELDRYEQYF. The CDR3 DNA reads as TGCAGCGTTGAGCTGGACCGCTACGAGCAGTACTTC.

The CDR3 bases are TGCGCCAGCAGCCAAGATTCGGCAACGGACAGGCTGTACGAGCAGTACTTC. Translated: CASSQDSATDRLYEQYF. This chain connects TRBV4-3 to TRBJ2-7; 7 nucleotides align to TRBD1. Trimming at V came to 0 bases and at J to 4 bases, leaving 12 bases not matched to a gene. Looked up from germline, CDR1 is LGHNA and CDR2 is YSLEER. This CDR3 contains 17 residues.

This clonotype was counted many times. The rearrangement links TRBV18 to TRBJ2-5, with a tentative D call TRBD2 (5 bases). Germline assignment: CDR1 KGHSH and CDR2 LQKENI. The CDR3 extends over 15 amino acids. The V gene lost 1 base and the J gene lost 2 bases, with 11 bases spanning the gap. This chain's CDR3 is CASSPRQRLQETQYF. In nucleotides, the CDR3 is TGTGCCAGCTCACCACGGCAGAGACTACAAGAGACCCAGTACTTC.

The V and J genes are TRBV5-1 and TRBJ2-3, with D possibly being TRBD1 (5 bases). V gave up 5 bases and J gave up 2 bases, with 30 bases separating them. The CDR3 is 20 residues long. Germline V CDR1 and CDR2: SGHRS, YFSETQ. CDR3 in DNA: TGCGCCAGCAGTCACTGGGGTCTCCCCCCAGGGATTAGTATCACAGATACGCAGTATTTT. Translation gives CASSHWGLPPGISITDTQYF. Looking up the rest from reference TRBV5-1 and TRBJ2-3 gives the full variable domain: KAGVTQTPRYLIKTRGQQVTLSCSPISGHRSVSWYQQTPGQGLQFLFEYFSETQRNKGNFPGRFSGRQFSNSRSEMNVSTLELGDSALYLCASSHWGLPPGISITDTQYFGPGTRLTVL.

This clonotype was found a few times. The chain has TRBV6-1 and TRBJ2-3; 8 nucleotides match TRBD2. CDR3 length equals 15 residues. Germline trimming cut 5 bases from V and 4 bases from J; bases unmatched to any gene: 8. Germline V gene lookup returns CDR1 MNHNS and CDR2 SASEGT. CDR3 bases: TGTGCCAGCAGTAGCAAAGCGGGAGTCCCAGATACGCAGTATTTT. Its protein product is CASSSKAGVPDTQYF.

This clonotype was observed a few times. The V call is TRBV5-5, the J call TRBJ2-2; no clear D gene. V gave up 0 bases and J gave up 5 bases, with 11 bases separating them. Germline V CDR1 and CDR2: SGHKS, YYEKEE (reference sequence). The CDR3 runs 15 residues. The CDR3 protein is CASSLAVYSTGELFF. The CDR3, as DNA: TGTGCCAGCAGCTTGGCCGTTTACAGTACCGGGGAGCTGTTTTTT.

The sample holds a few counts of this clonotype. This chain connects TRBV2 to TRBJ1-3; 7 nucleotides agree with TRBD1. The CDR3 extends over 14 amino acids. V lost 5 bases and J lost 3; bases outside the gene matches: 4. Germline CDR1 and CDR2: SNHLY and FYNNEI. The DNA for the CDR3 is TGTGCCAGCAGTCTTCGACAGGGTGGAAACACCATATATTTT. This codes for CASSLRQGGNTIYF.

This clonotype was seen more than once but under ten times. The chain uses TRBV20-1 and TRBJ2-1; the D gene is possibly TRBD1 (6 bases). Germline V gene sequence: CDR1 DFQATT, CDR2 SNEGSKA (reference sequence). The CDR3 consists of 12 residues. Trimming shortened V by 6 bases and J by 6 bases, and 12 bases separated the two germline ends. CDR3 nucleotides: TGCAGTGCCAATGACAGGACCAATGAGCAGTTCTTC. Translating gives CSANDRTNEQFF.

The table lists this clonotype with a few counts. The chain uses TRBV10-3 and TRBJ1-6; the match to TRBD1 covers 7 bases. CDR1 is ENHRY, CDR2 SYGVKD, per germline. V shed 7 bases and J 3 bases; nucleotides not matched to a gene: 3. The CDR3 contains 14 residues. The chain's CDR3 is CAIKRDSYNSPLHF. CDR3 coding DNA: TGTGCCATCAAAAGGGACAGCTATAATTCACCCCTCCACTTT.

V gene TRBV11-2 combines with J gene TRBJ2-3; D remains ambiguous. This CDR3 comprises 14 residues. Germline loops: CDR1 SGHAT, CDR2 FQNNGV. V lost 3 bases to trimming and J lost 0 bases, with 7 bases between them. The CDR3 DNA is TGTGCCAGCAGCTTGGGCAGTAGCACAGATACGCAGTATTTT. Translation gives CASSLGSSTDTQYF.

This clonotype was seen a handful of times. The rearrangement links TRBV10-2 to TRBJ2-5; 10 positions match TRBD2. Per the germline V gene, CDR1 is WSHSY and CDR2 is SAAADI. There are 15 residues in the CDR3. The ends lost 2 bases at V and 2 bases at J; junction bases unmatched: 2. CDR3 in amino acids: CASSEPGLAQETQYF. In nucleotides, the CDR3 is TGCGCCAGCAGTGAGCCGGGACTAGCGCAAGAGACCCAGTACTTC.

The CDR3 bases are TGTGCCAGCAGCTTGGACGCGGCGGTTGCCTACGAGCAGTACTTC. It codes for CASSLDAAVAYEQYF. The rearrangement links TRBV5-5 to TRBJ2-7; D is undetermined. CDR3 length equals 15 residues. Germline-derived CDR1 and CDR2 are SGHKS and YYEKEE (reference sequence). Trimming removed 0 bases from V and 2 bases from J, with 12 bases in between.

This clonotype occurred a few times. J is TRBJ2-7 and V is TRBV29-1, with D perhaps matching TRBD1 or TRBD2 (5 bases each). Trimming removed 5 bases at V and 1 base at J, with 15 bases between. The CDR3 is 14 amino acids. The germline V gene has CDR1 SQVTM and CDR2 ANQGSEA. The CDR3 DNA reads TGCAGCGTTTCCGGGGCCAGGGATTCCTACGAGCAGTACTTC. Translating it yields CSVSGARDSYEQYF.